This T cell receptor beta chain was identified in a study of T cells in Graves' hyperthyroidism and ophthalmopathy. Study-level findings and limits: A model of 13 V-J features distinguished ophthalmopathy from stable hyperthyroidism.

To note about this clonotype: Its target is not known.

The CDR3 has 14 residues. The V gene's germline CDR1 is SGHDN and CDR2 FVKESK. The V gene end was trimmed by 4 bases and the J gene end by 7 bases; junction bases not matched to a gene: 6. The investigators amplified TCR beta CDR3 regions from RNA transcripts. Researchers ran a first-round RT-PCR on the TCR CDR3 using the HTBI primer set. MiXCR, applied by TCRdb to the multiplex PCR reads, yields one record per CDR3 protein. Among about 640,000 distinct CDR3 sequences listed, around 21% were seen once. This TCR was recovered from a man aged 25 to 40 with Graves' ophthalmopathy. Sequenced sample: blood. This chain connects TRBV14 to TRBJ2-1; 8 positions match TRBD2. CDR3: CASSPPGLENEQFF. In nucleotides, the CDR3 is TGTGCCAGCAGCCCCCCGGGACTAGAAAATGAGCAGTTCTTC.